This TCR beta chain was obtained from a study of T cells in Graves' hyperthyroidism and ophthalmopathy. Study observations and caveats: Clonotypes that were expanded in thyroid above 0.001 mostly appeared in blood too. Before onset, ophthalmopathy was predicted by the model a median 6.5 months earlier.

Authors of the study amplified TCR beta CDR3 regions from RNA transcripts. The primer set for the first-round RT-PCR of the TCR CDR3 was HTBI. TCRdb analysed the multiplex PCR reads with MiXCR anew, one entry per CDR3 protein. The table includes 450,000 to 600,000 distinct CDR3 sequences, 20% detected once. The cohort's ophthalmopathy patients, a group with duration under 3 months, had a Clinical Activity Score of at least 3 and a NOSPECS grade of at least 4. Clinical symptoms, serum thyroxine and TRAb, thyroid ultrasound and orbital computed tomography together formed the diagnostic basis. This clonotype was recorded once. The target antigen is unknown. The CDR3 spans 17 residues. J gave up 6 bases and V 5 bases, and 19 bases lay outside the gene matches. CDR1 is SGHRS, CDR2 YFSETQ, per germline.

This chain uses TRBV5-1 with TRBJ2-7; 8 bases are shared with TRBD2. The origin of this receptor is a man in his forties with Graves' ophthalmopathy. Sequenced: blood. The CDR3 nucleotides read TGCGCCAGCAGTGCGGAACCCGGGGCTAGCGGGTTGTCCGAGCAGTACTTC. This translates into CASSAEPGASGLSEQYF.